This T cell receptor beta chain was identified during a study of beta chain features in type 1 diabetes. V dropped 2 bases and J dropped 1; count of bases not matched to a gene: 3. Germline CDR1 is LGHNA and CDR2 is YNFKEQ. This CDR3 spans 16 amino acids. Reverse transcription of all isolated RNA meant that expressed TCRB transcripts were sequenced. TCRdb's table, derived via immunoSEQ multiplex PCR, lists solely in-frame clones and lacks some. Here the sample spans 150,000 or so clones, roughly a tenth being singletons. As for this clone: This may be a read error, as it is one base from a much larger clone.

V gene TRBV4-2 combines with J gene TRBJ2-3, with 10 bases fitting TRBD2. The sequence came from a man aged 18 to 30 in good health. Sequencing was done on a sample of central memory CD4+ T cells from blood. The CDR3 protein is CASSQTGTSGTDTQYF. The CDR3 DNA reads TGTGCCAGCAGCCAAACCGGGACTAGCGGCACAGATACGCAGTATTTT.